Included here is one T cell receptor (beta chain) sequence, with context. Its target is unknown. Use of 60 Vbeta and 13 Jbeta primers characterized the PCR. The repertoire was sequenced with immunoSEQ multiplex PCR; TCRdb's copy has only in-frame clones and lacks some. The table lists more than 95,000 clones, approximately 70% of them singletons. Germline V gene lookup returns CDR1 SGHTA and CDR2 FQGNSA. The CDR3 runs 15 residues. Losses at the gene ends were 5 bases for V and 4 bases for J; bases not matched to a gene: 7. The entry originates in a study of cytomegalovirus exposure and HLA in healthy donors. Points from the study as a whole: As a later analysis showed, several of the most significant clusters appeared to be linked to common viral pathogens. The authors later found HLA-associated TCR beta chains more clonally expanded than equally common others.

This receptor was identified in a man between 60 and 75 years old in good health and CMV-seropositive. The sequencing input was PBMCs. This chain uses TRBV7-2 with TRBJ1-1; TRBD1 agrees at 10 bases. The DNA for the CDR3 is TGTGCCAGCAGCCCCGGGGACAGGGGAGGCACTGAAGCTTTCTTT. Amino acid sequence: CASSPGDRGGTEAFF.